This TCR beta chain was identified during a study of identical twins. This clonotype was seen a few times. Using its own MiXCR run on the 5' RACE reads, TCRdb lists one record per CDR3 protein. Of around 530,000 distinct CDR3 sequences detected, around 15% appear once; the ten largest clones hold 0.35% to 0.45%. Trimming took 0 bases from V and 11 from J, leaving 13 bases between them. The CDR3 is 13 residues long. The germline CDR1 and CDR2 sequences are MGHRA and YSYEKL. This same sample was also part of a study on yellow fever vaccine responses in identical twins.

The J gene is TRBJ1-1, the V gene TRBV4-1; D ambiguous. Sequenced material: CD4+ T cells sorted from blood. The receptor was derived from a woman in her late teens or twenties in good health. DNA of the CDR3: TGCGCCAGCAGCCAAGATAAGGGCCGTGGTGCTTTCTTT. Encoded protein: CASSQDKGRGAFF.